The text below deals with one T cell receptor (beta chain). Antigen unknown. The sample comes from a study of T cells expressing NK-cell markers. Broader study findings: As a fraction of CD8+ T cells, dominant NKG2C+ clonotypes reached roughly 1.0-7.5% in six donors. Whether expanded NKG2C-expressing T cell clones recognize HCMV is unknown.

TCRdb processed the 5' RACE reads again and assigns one entry to each CDR3 protein, with no DNA. This sample's clone table lists 400,000 to 450,000 distinct CDR3 sequences. The receptor comes from a woman aged 18-70 years in good health. Sequenced material: blood T cells: a sorted CD56 or NKG2C T cell subset, CD4+ or CD8+ T cells, or bulk PBMC T cells (not recorded which).

CDR3 residues: CASSTDPRGSNQPQHF. The chain links TRBV12-3 or TRBV12-4 to TRBJ1-5; TCRdb calls TRBD1, which cannot be checked without DNA. The CDR3 runs 16 residues.